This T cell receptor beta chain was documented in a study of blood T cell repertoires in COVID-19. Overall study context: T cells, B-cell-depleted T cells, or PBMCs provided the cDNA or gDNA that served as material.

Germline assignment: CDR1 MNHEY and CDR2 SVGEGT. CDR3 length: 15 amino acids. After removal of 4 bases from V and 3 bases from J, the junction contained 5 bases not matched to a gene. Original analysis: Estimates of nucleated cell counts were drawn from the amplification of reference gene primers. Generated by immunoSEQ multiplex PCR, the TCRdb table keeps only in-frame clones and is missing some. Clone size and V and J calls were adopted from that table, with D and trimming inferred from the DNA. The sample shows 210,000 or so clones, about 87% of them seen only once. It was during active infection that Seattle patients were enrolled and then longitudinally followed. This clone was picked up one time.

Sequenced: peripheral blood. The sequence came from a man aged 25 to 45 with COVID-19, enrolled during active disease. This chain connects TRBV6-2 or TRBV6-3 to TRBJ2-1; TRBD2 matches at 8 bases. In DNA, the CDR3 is TGTGCCAGCAGTTCCCAGCGGGAGAACTACAATGAGCAGTTCTTC. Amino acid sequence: CASSSQRENYNEQFF.